The 14 T cell receptor beta chains listed next were all sequenced from one sample in a study of shared clonotypes between healthy human individuals. Here immunoSEQ multiplex PCR was the method, and the copy in TCRdb shows in-frame clones only, minus some. The profile shows more than 1,200,000 clones, approximately 98.5% of them singletons. The material sequenced was naive CD4+ T cells sorted from blood. Sample subset: CD45RA+ positively selected. The receptors derive from a man between 25 and 39 years old in good health.

The rearrangement uses TRBV27 and TRBJ2-5; D call uncertain. V lost 2 bases, J lost 5 bases, and 15 bases lay in between. Germline V gives CDR1 MNHEY, CDR2 SMNVEV (reference sequence). CDR3 length equals 15 residues. The CDR3 nucleotides are TGTGCCAGCAGTTTAGGATTTGGTACCAGGGAGACCCAGTACTTC. This gives the protein CASSLGFGTRETQYF.

The rearrangement joins TRBV10-3 to TRBJ2-3; 8 bases agree with TRBD1. Trimming at V came to 7 bases and at J to 2 bases, leaving 8 bases not matched to a gene. CDR3 length equals 15 residues. CDR1 and CDR2 from the germline V gene are ENHRY and SYGVKD. The CDR3 sequence is CAITRDRFITDTQYF. The CDR3 DNA is TGTGCCATCACACGGGACAGGTTTATCACAGATACGCAGTATTTT.

The chain couples TRBV7-1 to TRBJ2-3, with TRBD1 matching 9 bases. TRBV7-1 is noted as an ORF with a role that remains uncertain. After removal of 5 bases from V and 4 bases from J, the junction contained 7 bases not matched to a gene. The CDR3 is 15 residues long. CDR3 coding DNA: TGTGCCAGCAGCCCCGGGACAGGGTTTTCAGATACGCAGTATTTT. Protein product: CASSPGTGFSDTQYF.

The CDR3 loop reads CASGQGWYEQYF. The CDR3 DNA reads as TGTGCCAGCGGACAGGGGTGGTACGAGCAGTACTTC. The rearrangement uses TRBV19 and TRBJ2-7; 9 bases are a match to TRBD1. V trimming: 9 bases; J trimming: 4 bases; junction bases outside the gene matches: 4. This CDR3 has 12 residues. Germline CDR1 is LNHDA and CDR2 is SQIVND (reference sequence).

The V gene is TRBV11-3, the J gene TRBJ2-1; perhaps TRBD2 as D (5 bases). This CDR3 spans 15 amino acids. Trimming shortened V by 4 bases and J by 12 bases, and 22 bases separated the two germline ends. The V gene's germline CDR1 is SGHNT and CDR2 YENEEA. The CDR3: CASSSTPGIVGRQFF. The CDR3 DNA is TGTGCCAGCAGCTCGACTCCGGGGATCGTGGGTCGGCAGTTCTTC.

The chain carries TRBV7-9 and TRBJ1-5; 9 nucleotides agree with TRBD1. The CDR3 totals 16 residues. The V segment lost 2 bases and the J segment 5 bases; nucleotides outside the gene matches: 7. The germline V gene encodes CDR1 SEHNR and CDR2 FQNEAQ (reference sequence). CDR3 sequence (DNA): TGTGCCAGCAGCTTATACGCCGGGACAGGGCATCAGCCCCAGCATTTT. Translated, it gives CASSLYAGTGHQPQHF.

The chain joins TRBV5-1 to TRBJ2-4; TRBD2 is a possible D gene (5 bases). V lost 4 bases to trimming and J lost 5 bases, with 19 bases between them. The V gene's germline CDR1 is SGHRS and CDR2 YFSETQ. The CDR3 spans 16 residues. The chain's CDR3 is CASSPPEAAGQNIQYF. The CDR3 coding sequence is TGCGCCAGCAGCCCTCCGGAGGCCGCGGGTCAAAACATTCAGTACTTC.

The chain carries TRBV2 and TRBJ2-1, with 12 bases lining up with TRBD2. This CDR3 has 18 amino acids. Looked up from germline, CDR1 is SNHLY and CDR2 is FYNNEI. J was trimmed by 7 bases and V by 3 bases; bases with no gene match: 13. CDR3 coding DNA: TGTGCCAGCAGTGAGCGGACTAGCGGGATGGTTGGACAGAATGAGCAGTTCTTC. Protein: CASSERTSGMVGQNEQFF.

This chain uses TRBV9 with TRBJ2-5; 8 nucleotides agree with TRBD1. The junction had 9 bases not matched to a gene; V was cut back by 0 bases and J by 2 bases. The CDR3 extends over 17 amino acids. CDR1 is SGDLS and CDR2 is YYNGEE in the germline V gene. The CDR3 DNA reads TGTGCCAGCAGCGTAGATGCCCAGGGGGCTCTTCAAGAGACCCAGTACTTC. Protein: CASSVDAQGALQETQYF.

The chain combines TRBV7-9 with TRBJ2-3; the D is unclear. Trimming took off 5 bases at V and 1 base at J, with 16 bases between the two ends. The CDR3 loop spans 16 amino acids. Germline V gene data show CDR1 as SEHNR and CDR2 as FQNEAQ (reference sequence). DNA of the CDR3: TGTGCCAGCAGCCCCGGCCCTGGCGGACGCACAGATACGCAGTATTTT. Translated: CASSPGPGGRTDTQYF.

V and J are TRBV28 and TRBJ2-7, with TRBD1 identical over 10 bases. This CDR3 has 15 amino acids. Germline CDR1 MDHEN, CDR2 SYDVKM. The V and J ends lost 4 bases and 7 bases, in that order; junction bases with no gene match: 10. The CDR3 nucleotides are TGTGCCAGCAGTTCCCCCGGACAGGGGGTCGGGGAGCAGTACTTC. It specifies CASSSPGQGVGEQYF.

This chain joins TRBV5-4 and TRBJ2-1; TRBD2 aligns across 9 bases. The ends lost 0 bases at V and 4 bases at J; junction bases unmatched: 14. Germline loops: CDR1 SGHNT, CDR2 YYREEE (reference sequence). This CDR3 contains 19 residues. The CDR3 reads CASSLEPRRSAGGYNEQFF. CDR3 nucleotides: TGTGCCAGCAGCTTGGAGCCCCGGCGTTCGGCGGGAGGGTACAATGAGCAGTTCTTC.

This chain joins TRBV5-4 and TRBJ2-1; 7 nucleotides align to TRBD2. V shed 2 bases and J 8 bases; nucleotides not matched to a gene: 4. There are 13 residues in the CDR3. Germline-derived CDR1 and CDR2 are SGHNT and YYREEE (reference sequence). The CDR3 nucleotides read TGTGCCAGCAGCTTCGGTGGGGGGGATGAGCAGTTCTTC. Amino acids: CASSFGGGDEQFF.

This chain links TRBV5-1 with TRBJ2-5, with 8 bases that match TRBD2. Germline values: CDR1 SGHRS, CDR2 YFSETQ. The CDR3 is 15 residues long. Trimming cost V 2 bases and J 5 bases; bases outside gene matches: 8. CDR3 nucleotides: TGCGCCAGCAGCTTCCAAGCGGGAGAGTCGGAGACCCAGTACTTC. It translates to CASSFQAGESETQYF.